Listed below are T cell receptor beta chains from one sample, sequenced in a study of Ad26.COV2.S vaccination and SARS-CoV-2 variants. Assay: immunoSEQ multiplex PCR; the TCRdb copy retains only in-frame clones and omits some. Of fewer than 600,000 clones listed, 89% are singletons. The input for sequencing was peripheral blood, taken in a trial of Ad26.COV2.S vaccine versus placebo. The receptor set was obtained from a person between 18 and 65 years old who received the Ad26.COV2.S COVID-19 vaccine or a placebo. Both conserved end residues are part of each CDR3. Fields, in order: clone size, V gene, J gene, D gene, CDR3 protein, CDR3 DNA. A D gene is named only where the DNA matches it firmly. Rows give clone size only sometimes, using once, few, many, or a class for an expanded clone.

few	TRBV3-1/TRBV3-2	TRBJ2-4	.	CASSHLLWPKNIQYF	TGTGCCAGCAGCCATCTCCTCTGGCCCAAAAACATTCAGTACTTC
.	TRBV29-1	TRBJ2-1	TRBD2	CSVESSGRAYEQFF	TGCAGCGTTGAATCTAGCGGGAGGGCCTATGAGCAGTTCTTC
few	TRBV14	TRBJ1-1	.	CASSQPGMNTEAFF	TGTGCCAGCAGCCAACCAGGAATGAACACTGAAGCTTTCTTT
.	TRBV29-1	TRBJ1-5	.	CSVIGGRPDRPQHF	TGCAGCGTTATCGGGGGGCGCCCGGACCGGCCCCAGCATTTT
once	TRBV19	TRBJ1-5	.	CASSISGDNQPQHF	TGTGCCAGTAGTATCTCAGGTGATAATCAGCCCCAGCATTTT
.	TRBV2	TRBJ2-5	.	CASSDPLGKAQYF	TGTGCCAGCAGTGATCCCCTCGGGAAGGCCCAGTACTTC
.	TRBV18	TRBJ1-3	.	CASSHVPRDNTIYF	TGTGCCAGCTCCCATGTTCCCAGGGACAACACCATATATTTT
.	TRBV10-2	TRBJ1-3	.	CASSDAYGNTIYF	TGCGCCAGCAGTGACGCATACGGAAACACCATATATTTT
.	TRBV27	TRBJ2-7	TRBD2	CASSPLAEGGNSYEQYF	TGTGCCAGCAGTCCCCTGGCGGAGGGAGGGAACTCCTACGAGCAGTACTTC
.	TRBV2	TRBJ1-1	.	CASSESVLGMGRVAFF	TGTGCCAGCAGTGAATCGGTTTTAGGGATGGGAAGGGTTGCTTTCTTT
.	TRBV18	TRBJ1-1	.	CASSPEVRNTEAFF	TGTGCCAGCTCACCGGAAGTAAGGAACACTGAAGCTTTCTTT
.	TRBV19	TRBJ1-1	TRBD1	CASSGVVRQGNTEAFF	TGTGCCAGTAGTGGGGTGGTCCGACAGGGGAACACTGAAGCTTTCTTT
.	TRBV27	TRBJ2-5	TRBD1	CASSPFGTGQETQYF	TGTGCCAGCAGTCCGTTCGGGACAGGACAAGAGACCCAGTACTTC
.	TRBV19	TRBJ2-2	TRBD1	CASSKWGQGALTGELFF	TGTGCCAGTAGTAAATGGGGACAGGGGGCGCTCACCGGGGAGCTGTTTTTT
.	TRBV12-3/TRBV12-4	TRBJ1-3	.	CASTRASGNTIYF	TGTGCCAGCACTCGAGCCTCTGGAAACACCATATATTTT
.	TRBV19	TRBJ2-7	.	CASSIGGHTYEQYF	TGTGCCAGTAGTATCGGGGGGCATACCTACGAGCAGTACTTC
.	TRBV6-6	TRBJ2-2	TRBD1	CASSFAGQGPSGELFF	TGTGCCAGCAGTTTCGCCGGACAGGGCCCCAGCGGGGAGCTGTTTTTT
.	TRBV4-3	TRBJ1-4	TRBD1	CASSQWTGPEKLFF	TGCGCCAGCAGCCAGTGGACAGGGCCGGAAAAACTGTTTTTT
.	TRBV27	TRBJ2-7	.	CASSSQPGTSTYEQYF	TGTGCCAGCAGTTCACAACCCGGGACATCGACATACGAGCAGTACTTC
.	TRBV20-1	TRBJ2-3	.	CSASLRDAFFPDTQYF	TGCAGTGCTAGTTTGCGGGATGCTTTTTTTCCAGATACGCAGTATTTT
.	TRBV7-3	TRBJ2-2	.	CASSLTDVPGELFF	TGTGCCAGCAGCTTAACAGATGTCCCCGGGGAGCTGTTTTTT
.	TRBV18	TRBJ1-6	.	CASSNRLLGGTANSPLHF	TGTGCCAGCTCAAACCGTCTATTGGGCGGGACGGCGAATTCACCCCTCCACTTT
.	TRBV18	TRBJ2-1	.	CASSRTGLHNEQFF	TGTGCCAGCTCCCGGACCGGACTCCACAATGAGCAGTTCTTC
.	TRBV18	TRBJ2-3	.	CASSPPRAGVTDTQYF	TGTGCCAGCTCACCACCTCGGGCAGGGGTAACAGATACGCAGTATTTT
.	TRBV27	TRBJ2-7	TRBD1	CASSLLPGQGTYEQYF	TGTGCCAGCAGTTTACTACCGGGACAGGGGACCTACGAGCAGTACTTC
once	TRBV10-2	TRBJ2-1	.	CASSNTWQLNEQFF	TGCGCCAGCAGTAACACATGGCAGCTAAATGAGCAGTTCTTC
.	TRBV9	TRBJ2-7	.	CASSEASDGYEQYF	TGTGCCAGCAGCGAGGCTAGCGACGGCTACGAGCAGTACTTC